A single T cell receptor (beta chain) is shown here with its context. The antigen is not known. PCR was performed using 60 Vbeta and 13 Jbeta primers. Using immunoSEQ multiplex PCR, the repertoire was profiled, and TCRdb retains in-frame clones only, with some absent. This sample has about 160,000 clones, with 65% to 90% found just once. The data are from a study of cytomegalovirus exposure and HLA in healthy donors. CDR3 length equals 16 residues. CDR1 LGHNA and CDR2 YNFKEQ come from the germline V gene. Trimming stripped 0 bases from V and 6 bases from J, with 12 bases between. Findings and caveats of the study: Analyzed later, association rates of TCRs varied across HLA loci, with DRB1 most and HLA-C fewest.

The rearrangement uses TRBV4-2 and TRBJ1-6; D remains ambiguous. The source is a human donor in good health. Specimen: PBMCs. CDR3: CASSQDTGASNSPLHF. As DNA, the CDR3 is TGTGCCAGCAGCCAAGATACCGGAGCCAGTAATTCACCCCTCCACTTT.